The 29 T cell receptor beta chains listed next were all sequenced from one sample in a study of breast tumors, draining lymph nodes, adjacent tissues. TCRdb reprocessed the multiplex PCR reads via MiXCR and lists one record per CDR3 protein. In the table there are about 230,000 distinct CDR3 sequences, approximately 29% of which are singletons. The lymph nodes were axillary draining lymph nodes from breast cancer patients. The sequenced material came from axillary lymph node tissue. Receptor source: a female donor with breast cancer. Some clones in this sample may be carry-over from other donors' samples.

The sample holds many counts of this clonotype. The J gene is TRBJ2-3, the V gene TRBV5-1; TRBD2 agrees at 8 bases. CDR3 length: 15 residues. V lost 4 bases to trimming and J lost 4 bases; unmatched junction nucleotides: 8. The V gene's germline CDR1 is SGHRS and CDR2 YFSETQ. In DNA form, the CDR3 reads TGCGCCAGCAGCAGAAGCGGGAGCATCGCAGATACGCAGTATTTT. This translates into CASSRSGSIADTQYF.

This clonotype was seen at least ten times. This rearrangement joins TRBV9 to TRBJ2-1; D is possibly TRBD1 or TRBD2 (5 bases each). The V gene's germline CDR1 is SGDLS and CDR2 YYNGEE. Trimming removed 5 bases at V and 8 bases at J, with 20 bases between. This CDR3 contains 15 residues. The CDR3 loop reads CASRHTGTGPDEQFF. CDR3 in DNA: TGTGCCAGCAGACACACCGGGACCGGTCCCGATGAGCAGTTCTTC. Filled out from reference TRBV9 and TRBJ2-1, the complete variable domain reads DSGVTQTPKHLITATGQRVTLRCSPRSGDLSVYWYQQSLDQGLQFLIQYYNGEERAKGNILERFSAQQFPDLHSELNLSSLELGDSALYFCASRHTGTGPDEQFFGPGTRLTVL.

This clonotype was counted ten times or more. At one boundary the junction diverges from the germline segment, which might be a read error. V usage is TRBV7-8 and J usage is TRBJ2-5; 9 nucleotides match TRBD1. Germline CDR1 reads SGHVS; CDR2 reads FQNEAQ. The CDR3 totals 17 residues. The CDR3 protein is CASSVGTGFFYQEPQYF. Here the CDR3 DNA reads TGTGCCAGCAGCGTAGGGACAGGGTTTTTTTACCAAGAGCCCCAGTACTTC.

This clonotype has at least ten counts. This rearrangement joins TRBV28 to TRBJ2-7; D not certain. Trimming left V 1 base short and J 4 bases short, with 14 bases between. In germline, CDR1 is MDHEN, CDR2 SYDVKM. This CDR3 has 15 residues. The CDR3 protein is CASSLFGPTVYEQYF. In DNA form, the CDR3 reads TGTGCCAGCAGTTTATTCGGGCCCACGGTATACGAGCAGTACTTC.

This clonotype was observed a handful of times. A read error may be the cause here, since a much bigger clone is one base away. The chain carries TRBV7-2 and TRBJ1-2; D may be TRBD1 (5 bases). This CDR3 region has 15 residues. The germline CDR1 and CDR2 sequences are SGHTA and FQGNSA. This CDR3 is CASSSRLVGDYGCTF. The CDR3 coding sequence is TGTGCCAGCAGCTCGCGGTTAGTAGGGGACTATGGCTGCACCTTC. Variable domain in full (rest from reference TRBV7-2 and TRBJ1-2): GAGVSQSPSNKVTEKGKDVELRCDPISGHTALYWYRQSLGQGLEFLIYFQGNSAPDKSGLPSDRFSAERTGGSVSTLTIQRTQQEDSAVYLCASSSRLVGDYGCTFGSGTRLTVV.

At least ten counts were recorded for this clonotype. The chain recombines TRBV14 with TRBJ2-7; TRBD1 matches 9 bases. Germline V gene data show CDR1 as SGHDN and CDR2 as FVKESK. This CDR3 has 18 residues. The J segment lost 2 bases and the V segment lost 1 base, leaving 12 bases of the junction unmatched. The CDR3 coding sequence is TGTGCCAGCAGCCAAGTCCAACTGGGACAGGGATCACCCTACGAGCAGTACTTC. It encodes CASSQVQLGQGSPYEQYF.

As regards this clonotype: This may be a read error: a much more frequent sequence differs by one nucleotide. V is TRBV6-1 and J is TRBJ2-7; 7 bases fit TRBD1. The CDR3 consists of 14 residues. J lost 5 bases, V lost 6 bases, and 10 bases had no gene match. Germline-derived CDR1 and CDR2 are MNHNS and SASEGT. The CDR3 loop reads CASRTTRQGDEQYF. Here the CDR3 DNA reads TGTGCCAGCAGGACCACCCGACAGGGAGACGAGCAGTACTTC.

Points on this clonotype: It may be a read error: a sequence one base away is much more abundant. The V call is TRBV3-1, the J call TRBJ2-1, with 10 positions matching TRBD1. The CDR3 is 15 residues long. Germline-derived CDR1 and CDR2 are LGHDT and YNNKEL (reference sequence). The CDR3 coding sequence is TGTCCCAGCAGCGGCCGGGGACAGGGGTTGGGTGAGCAGTTCTTC. It yields the protein CPSSGRGQGLGEQFF.

This clonotype was detected ten times or more. Being one base from a much bigger clone, this may be a read error. Without the conserved terminal phenylalanine or tryptophan, this CDR3 likely stems from a read error. J is TRBJ2-5 and V is TRBV7-2; 9 bases match TRBD2. CDR1 and CDR2 (germline): SGHTA, FQGNSA. J lost 4 bases, V lost 6 bases, and 6 bases had no gene match. The CDR3 has 14 residues. This chain's CDR3 is CASRGTSPVETQYL. The CDR3 DNA is TGTGCCAGCAGGGGGACTAGCCCGGTAGAGACCCAGTACCTC.

V usage is TRBV7-2 and J usage is TRBJ1-5; D unresolved. Germline CDR1 and CDR2: SGHTA and FQGNSA. V dropped 2 bases and J dropped 4 bases, with 18 bases sitting between them. The CDR3 runs 17 residues. The CDR3 region has the DNA TGTGCCAGCAGCTTAAGTCGACCGGGAGTTCTTAATCAGCCCCAGCATTTT. It translates to CASSLSRPGVLNQPQHF.

This clonotype has ten or more counts. The gene calls are TRBV11-2 and TRBJ2-7; TRBD1 agrees at 7 bases. The CDR3 has 14 residues. V was pared by 0 bases and J by 2 bases, with 1 base of the junction left unmatched. CDR1 and CDR2 from the germline V gene are SGHAT and FQNNGV. Here the CDR3 DNA reads TGTGCCAGCAGCTTAGAGACAGGGACCTACGAGCAGTACTTC. The encoded protein is CASSLETGTYEQYF.

Note on this clonotype: At one of its ends the junction is not consistent with the germline gene, which may arise from a read error. V is TRBV30 and J is TRBJ2-3; D not resolved. The length of the CDR3 is 15 residues. Per germline, CDR1 GTSNPN and CDR2 SVGIG (reference sequence). This chain's CDR3 is CAWGVNPRPSDAQYF. CDR3 in DNA: TGTGCCTGGGGGGTTAATCCAAGGCCCTCAGATGCGCAGTATTTT.

The chain has TRBV20-1 and TRBJ1-4; D possibly corresponds to TRBD1 (5 bases). V lost 0 bases and J lost 6, with 17 bases in between. From germline, CDR1 is DFQATT and CDR2 SNEGSKA (reference sequence). This CDR3 is built from 16 residues. CDR3 sequence reads: CSAREPGTQGDEKLFF. CDR3 DNA: TGCAGTGCTAGAGAACCCGGTACGCAGGGTGATGAAAAACTGTTTTTT.

This clonotype was counted ten times or more. This chain connects TRBV2 to TRBJ2-5; D possibly matches TRBD1 or TRBD2 (5 bases each). Trimming pared 6 bases from V and 4 bases from J, leaving 12 bases between. The CDR3 is 13 residues long. Germline CDR1 SNHLY, CDR2 FYNNEI. The CDR3 bases are TGTGCCAGCAGGGGGGAGCGGCGAGAGACCCAGTACTTC. Its protein is CASRGERRETQYF.

As concerns this clonotype: Being one base from a much bigger clone, this may be a read error. The chain links TRBV6-6 to TRBJ1-4, with unresolved D. The ends were cut back, 5 bases at V and 7 bases at J, with 14 bases in the middle. The CDR3 sequence is 14 residues long. Germline CDR1 is MNHNY and CDR2 is SVGAGI (reference sequence). The CDR3 sequence is CASSHVPSGEKLFF. The DNA of the CDR3 is TGTGCCAGCAGTCACGTACCCAGCGGTGAAAAACTGTTTTTT.

The chain links TRBV7-2 to TRBJ1-4, with D maybe TRBD1 (5 bases). V was clipped by 1 base and J by 5 bases, with 11 bases between them. From germline, CDR1 is SGHTA and CDR2 FQGNSA. The CDR3 runs to 15 residues. The CDR3 reads CASSLGGWDNEKLFF. Here the CDR3 DNA reads TGTGCCAGCAGCTTAGGAGGTTGGGACAATGAAAAACTGTTTTTT.

This clonotype was detected only a few times. Just one base apart from a much larger clone, this may be a read error. The V call is TRBV20-1, the J call TRBJ2-7; TRBD2 agrees at 7 bases. Looked up from germline, CDR1 is DFQATT and CDR2 is SNEGSKA (reference sequence). V lost 7 bases and J lost 6; bases outside the gene matches: 18. The CDR3 extends over 15 amino acids. In DNA, the CDR3 is TGCAGTGGATGTAGGGACGACAGCGGGGCGTGCGAGCAGTACTTC. Encoded protein: CSGCRDDSGACEQYF.

A remark on this clonotype: This could be a read error, since a much larger clone is one nucleotide away. This rearrangement joins TRBV6-5 to TRBJ2-2, with TRBD2 matching 12 bases. Germline CDR1 is MNHEY and CDR2 is SVGAGI. There are 16 residues in the CDR3. Losses at the gene ends were 8 bases for V and 5 bases for J; bases not matched to a gene: 9. The CDR3 sequence: CASGRGLAGRTGELFF. CDR3 sequence (DNA): TGTGCCAGCGGCCGAGGACTAGCGGGAAGGACCGGGGAGCTGTTTTTT.

This chain uses TRBV15 with TRBJ1-4; unclear D gene. Trimming removed 0 bases at V and 15 bases at J, with 17 bases between. CDR1 LNHNV and CDR2 YYDKDF come from the germline V gene (reference sequence). CDR3 length equals 14 residues. CDR3 in DNA: TGTGCCACCAGCAGAGAACTAGCGGGGTATAAGGTGTTTTTT. It specifies CATSRELAGYKVFF.

This clonotype has ten or more counts. V is TRBV7-6 and J is TRBJ2-2; D remains unclear. CDR3 size: 13 residues. Germline V gives CDR1 SGHVS, CDR2 FNYEAQ. V was cut by 2 bases and J by 6 bases, with 7 bases left in between. The CDR3, as DNA: TGTGCCAGCAGCTTACAGGACCCCGGGGAGCTGTTTTTT. It codes for CASSLQDPGELFF.

As to this clonotype: A much bigger clone sits one base away, suggesting this may be a read error. The J gene is TRBJ2-5, the V gene TRBV7-9, with D maybe TRBD2 (5 bases). The CDR3 length is 15 residues. Germline V CDR1 and CDR2: SEHNR, FQNEAQ (reference sequence). Here the CDR3 DNA reads TGTGCCAACAGCTTAACGAGCGGACTCTCTGAGACCCAGCACTTC. It encodes CANSLTSGLSETQHF. Full variable domain (rest looked up from reference TRBV7-9 and TRBJ2-5): DTGVSQNPRHKITKRGQNVTFRCDPISEHNRLYWYRQTLGQGPEFLTYFQNEAQLEKSRLLSDRFSAERPKGSFSTLEIQRTEQGDSAMYLCANSLTSGLSETQHFGPGTRLLVL.

This clonotype was detected ten times or more. This chain uses TRBV30 with TRBJ2-2, with 8 positions matching TRBD1. This CDR3 spans 15 amino acids. Trimming at V came to 0 bases and at J to 6 bases, leaving 6 bases not matched to a gene. CDR1 is GTSNPN and CDR2 is SVGIG in the germline V gene (reference sequence). DNA of the CDR3: TGTGCCTGGAGTGTACGGTGGGGACAGGCCGGGGAGCTGTTTTTT. Translation: CAWSVRWGQAGELFF.

This clonotype was seen only once. The chain couples TRBV5-1 to TRBJ1-2; D is ambiguous. This CDR3 contains 11 residues. With 0 bases removed from V and 11 bases from J, the gap between germline ends came to 8 bases. The germline gives CDR1 SGHRS, CDR2 YFSETQ. DNA for the CDR3: TGCGCCAGCAGCTTGGGCATTGGGTACACCTTC. It specifies CASSLGIGYTF.

This clonotype was recorded a few times. This chain joins TRBV18 and TRBJ2-3, with 7 bases that match TRBD2. The CDR3 contains 13 residues. Per germline, CDR1 KGHSH and CDR2 LQKENI. V lost 6 bases, J lost 4 bases, and 4 bases stayed unmatched. The CDR3 here is CASSRTSSDTQYF. As DNA, the CDR3 is TGTGCCAGCTCCCGGACTAGTTCAGATACGCAGTATTTT.

Many counts were recorded for this clonotype. The rearrangement joins TRBV5-5 to TRBJ2-7; D call uncertain. With 1 base removed from V and 0 bases from J, the gap between germline ends came to 8 bases. From germline, CDR1 is SGHKS and CDR2 YYEKEE (reference sequence). The CDR3 is 14 amino acids. CDR3 region: CASSLSASSYEQYF. The DNA for the CDR3 is TGTGCCAGCAGCTTGTCGGCCAGCTCCTACGAGCAGTACTTC. Full variable domain (remainder filled in from reference TRBV5-5 and TRBJ2-7): DAGVTQSPTHLIKTRGQQVTLRCSPISGHKSVSWYQQVLGQGPQFIFQYYEKEERGRGNFPDRFSARQFPNYSSELNVNALLLGDSALYLCASSLSASSYEQYFGPGTRLTVT.

The table lists this clonotype with many counts. The chain has TRBV5-8 and TRBJ2-1; possibly TRBD1 for D (5 bases). Germline V lookup: CDR1 SGHTS, CDR2 YDEGEE. CDR3 length: 15 amino acids. The V gene lost 1 base and the J gene lost 5 bases, with 13 bases spanning the gap. This CDR3 is CASSLMAGMDNEQFF. CDR3 in DNA: TGTGCCAGCAGCTTGATGGCAGGGATGGACAATGAGCAGTTCTTC.

On this clonotype: A much larger clone lies one base from this, so it may be a read error. The chain is built from TRBV3-1 and TRBJ2-3, with D possibly being TRBD2 (5 bases). CDR3 size: 16 residues. The ends were cut back, 2 bases at V and 6 bases at J, with 18 bases in the middle. Germline assignment: CDR1 LGHDT and CDR2 YNNKEL (reference sequence). CDR3 protein: CASSQTPSRSGDTQYF. CDR3 in DNA: TGTGCCAGCAGCCAAACCCCTAGCAGGAGTGGGGATACGCAGTATTTT.

The rearrangement uses TRBV30 and TRBJ2-3, with D uncertain. Between the trimmed V and J ends, which lost 1 base and 4 bases, there was a span of 9 bases. There are 13 residues in the CDR3. Germline V CDR1 and CDR2: GTSNPN, SVGIG (reference sequence). The CDR3 sequence: CAWSGTVADTQYF. CDR3 DNA: TGTGCCTGGAGTGGGACGGTGGCAGATACGCAGTATTTT. The full variable domain, with the rest looked up from reference TRBV30 and TRBJ2-3, is SQTIHQWPATLVQPVGSPLSLECTVEGTSNPNLYWYRQAAGRGLQLLFYSVGIGQISSEVPQNLSASRPQDRQFILSSKKLLLSDSGFYLCAWSGTVADTQYFGPGTRLTVL.

In the case of this clonotype: Possible read error: a much larger clone is one base away. The chain combines TRBV6-4 with TRBJ2-1; the D is unclear. Germline values: CDR1 MRHNA, CDR2 SNTAGT. The V end lost 2 bases, the J end lost 12 bases, and 14 bases lay between the germline ends. This CDR3 has 13 amino acids. The CDR3 DNA reads TGTGCCAGCAGTGACCGTAGAGGTTCAGGGCAGTTCTTC. Protein: CASSDRRGSGQFF.